This T cell receptor beta chain was sequenced for a study of T cell repertoires in cytomegalovirus infection (dated by TCRdb to the late 2010s). Context from the whole study: Donor HLA type was relevant to the analysis, because carriage of CMV infection together with the matching HLA type was indicated by public TCR beta signatures.

The CDR3 runs 13 amino acids, cysteine and phenylalanine included. Here the CDR3 DNA is all that survives: 39 bases in frame from base 1. The germline V gene specifies SQVTM as CDR1 and ANQGSEA as CDR2. V is pared back by 4 bases and J by 1 base, with 10 bases lying between the germline termini. The instrument given in TCRdb is Illumina HiSeq 1500. In-frame beta chains were kept once TCRdb had trimmed the public reads at Q25 with fastp and called clones with MiXCR. Rows with a matching CDR3 protein are joined into one entry that keeps the most common DNA and genes. This sample has about 490,000 distinct CDR3 sequences in its table, and 16% of those were observed once. The ten largest clones represent about 24% of the sample. The investigation overall reported the following: Cumulative frequency of public TCR beta family members discriminated carriers of CMV infection plus the relevant HLA type in this cohort and an independent roughly 330-donor cohort. The ex vivo response was dominated by HLA-C-restricted CMV-specific TCR beta clonotypes, which also provided the single most frequent clonotype in two of eight donors.

In the case of this clonotype: The antigen it binds to is not known. No base quality information exists; no much larger clone differs at one position.

Recombination connected TRBV29-1 to TRBJ1-1; the D gene identity is not certain. Sequencing was carried out using CD8+ T cells from PBMCs. This TCR was sampled from a human donor in good health (CMV status not recorded). Some clones in this sample may be carry-over from other donors' samples. The CDR3 here reads CSVGNTENTEAFF. The nucleotides read TGCAGCGTTGGAAACACAGAGAACACTGAAGCTTTCTTT.